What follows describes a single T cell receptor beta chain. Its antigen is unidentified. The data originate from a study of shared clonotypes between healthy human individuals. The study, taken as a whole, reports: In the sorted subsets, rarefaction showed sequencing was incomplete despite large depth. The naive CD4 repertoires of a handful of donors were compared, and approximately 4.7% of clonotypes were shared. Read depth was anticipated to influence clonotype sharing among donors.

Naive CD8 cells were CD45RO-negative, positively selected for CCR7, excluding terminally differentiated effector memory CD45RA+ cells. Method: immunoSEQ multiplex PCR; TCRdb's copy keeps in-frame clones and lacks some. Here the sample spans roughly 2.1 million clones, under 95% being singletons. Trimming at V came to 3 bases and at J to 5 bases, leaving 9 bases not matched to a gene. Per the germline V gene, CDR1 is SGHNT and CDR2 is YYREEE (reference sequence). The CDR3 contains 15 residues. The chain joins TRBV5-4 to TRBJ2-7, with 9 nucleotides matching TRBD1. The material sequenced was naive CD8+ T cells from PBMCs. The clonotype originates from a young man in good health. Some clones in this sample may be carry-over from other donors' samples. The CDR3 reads CASSSPGQGFNEQYF. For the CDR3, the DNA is TGTGCCAGCAGCTCCCCGGGACAGGGTTTTAACGAGCAGTACTTC.